This T cell receptor beta chain was recovered during a study of cytotoxic CD8 clonotypes in ibrutinib-treated CLL. Study-wide background: Of the patients, roughly 10 were relapsed/refractory, over 14 treatment-naive and about 17 IGHV unmutated. General study results and limits: Clonality grew at ibrutinib response; at progression, it decreased back toward baseline.

The CDR3 contains 14 residues. Trimming left V 7 bases short and J 6 bases short, with 16 bases between. The germline V gene encodes CDR1 MNHEY and CDR2 SVGAGI. Concerning this clone: The target antigen is unknown.

Clones were read by immunoSEQ multiplex PCR, and TCRdb kept only the in-frame ones, dropping some. Seen here are about 35,000 clones, nearly 50% observed once, and the top ten hold 15% to 20%. The sequenced sample was PBMCs, obtained before ibrutinib treatment. The source of this sequence is a human donor with chronic lymphocytic leukemia. V and J are TRBV6-5 and TRBJ1-5; weak D call: TRBD1 (5 bases). Here the CDR3 DNA reads TGTGCCAGCATCCTTAAGCAGGGAGCTCAGCCCCAGCATTTT. This translates into CASILKQGAQPQHF.